What follows are 28 T cell receptor beta chains derived from one specimen sequenced in a study of CD8 T cells in ankylosing spondylitis. Their antigens remain unidentified. Findings and caveats of the study: Ankylosing spondylitis blood seemed to carry a telltale TCR beta motif made of fewer than 10 highly homologous variants.

Using its own MiXCR run on the 5' RACE reads, TCRdb lists one record per CDR3 protein. The table has over 600,000 distinct CDR3 sequences, 15% to 20% seen once. Input material: blood, either unsorted or a sorted T cell fraction (not recorded which). These receptors were collected from a male donor with ankylosing spondylitis.

J is TRBJ2-7 and V is TRBV5-1, with 9 bases lining up with TRBD1. The germline V gene has CDR1 SGHRS and CDR2 YFSETQ. The CDR3 is made up of 14 amino acids. The trim removed 2 bases at V and 3 bases at J, leaving 3 bases unmatched. The CDR3 region is CASSFGQGLYEQYF. For the CDR3, the DNA is TGCGCCAGCAGCTTTGGACAGGGGCTCTACGAGCAGTACTTC.

This CDR3 reads CAISELEGGIAFF. For the CDR3, the DNA is TGTGCCATCAGTGAACTGGAAGGGGGGATAGCTTTCTTT. This chain uses TRBV10-3 with TRBJ1-1, with TRBD1 as a possible D gene (6 bases). CDR1 and CDR2 from the germline V gene are ENHRY and SYGVKD. The ends were cut back, 3 bases at V and 10 bases at J, with 15 bases in the middle. The CDR3 extends over 13 amino acids.

This clonotype was recorded a few times. The genes are TRBV5-1 and TRBJ2-1; D not resolved. This CDR3 has 15 residues. V shed 4 bases and J shed 1 base, with 12 bases lying between them. Germline lookup yields CDR1 SGHRS and CDR2 YFSETQ. The CDR3 DNA sequence: TGCGCCAGCAGCAAGGCCCTGGGATCCTACAATGAGCAGTTCTTC. Its protein is CASSKALGSYNEQFF.

This clonotype appeared a few times. The genes are TRBV12-3 or TRBV12-4 and TRBJ2-3; weak D call: TRBD1 (6 bases). V lost 6 bases and J lost 4, with 11 bases in between. This CDR3 region has 13 residues. CDR3: CASRDSAADTQYF. CDR3 nucleotides: TGTGCCAGCAGGGACAGTGCCGCAGATACGCAGTATTTT.

The chain links TRBV29-1 to TRBJ1-1, with D perhaps TRBD1 (5 bases). Germline lookup yields CDR1 SQVTM and CDR2 ANQGSEA. The V and J ends lost 6 bases and 7 bases respectively, with 18 bases between them. This CDR3 has 13 residues. CDR3 coding DNA: TGCAGCGTGGCCGGGCCGACAGTGAATGAAGCTTTCTTT. Protein sequence: CSVAGPTVNEAFF.

This clonotype occurred many times. The J gene is TRBJ1-2, the V gene TRBV20-1, with unresolved D. Germline CDR1 reads DFQATT; CDR2 reads SNEGSKA (reference sequence). V was trimmed by 0 bases and J by 0 bases, leaving 5 bases between them. The CDR3 spans 13 residues. The CDR3: CSARDLANYGYTF. CDR3 nucleotides: TGCAGTGCTAGAGACCTAGCTAACTATGGCTACACCTTC.

This chain's CDR3 is CASSLERNTQYF. CDR3 nucleotide sequence: TGTGCCAGCAGTCTCGAGCGGAATACGCAGTATTTT. The chain employs TRBV2 and TRBJ2-3; D perhaps matches TRBD2 (5 bases). The germline V gene has CDR1 SNHLY and CDR2 FYNNEI. This CDR3 spans 12 amino acids. The ends were cut back, 5 bases at V and 7 bases at J, with 10 bases in the middle.

For the CDR3, the DNA is TGCAGCGTTGGGTCGGGAAGGGGCCAAGAGACCCAGTACTTC. The encoded protein is CSVGSGRGQETQYF. This sequence joins TRBV29-1 and TRBJ2-5; either TRBD1 or TRBD2 may fit D (5 bases each). CDR1 and CDR2 from the germline V gene are SQVTM and ANQGSEA. Trimming stripped 4 bases from V and 1 base from J, with 13 bases between. The CDR3 length is 14 residues.

This CDR3 is CAWSGSGSQPQHF. In nucleotides, the CDR3 is TGTGCCTGGAGTGGTAGTGGGAGTCAGCCCCAGCATTTT. The gene calls are TRBV30 and TRBJ1-5; D gene uncertain. The CDR3 runs 13 residues. Germline CDR1 GTSNPN, CDR2 SVGIG (reference sequence). V gave up 1 base and J gave up 6 bases, with 10 bases separating them.

The chain employs TRBV12-3 or TRBV12-4 and TRBJ2-2; 10 bases agree with TRBD2. The CDR3 extends over 16 amino acids. With 6 bases clipped from V and 8 bases from J, the junction kept 12 bases outside the gene matches. The CDR3 sequence: CASRPASGGPYGELFF. CDR3 DNA sequence: TGTGCCAGCAGACCAGCTAGCGGGGGCCCCTATGGGGAGCTGTTTTTT.

The CDR3 coding sequence is TGTGCCAGCAGTTTAGGGGGGAAGGGGACGGCAGTCTATGGCTACACCTTC. It encodes CASSLGGKGTAVYGYTF. The rearrangement uses TRBV12-3 or TRBV12-4 and TRBJ1-2; D is possibly TRBD1 (5 bases). V was cut by 1 base and J by 4 bases, with 19 bases left in between. The CDR3 covers 17 residues.

The chain employs TRBV7-8 and TRBJ1-1; tentative D call: TRBD1 (5 bases). Trimming pared 1 base from V and 4 bases from J, leaving 10 bases between. Looked up from germline, CDR1 is SGHVS and CDR2 is FQNEAQ. The CDR3 has 14 residues. DNA for the CDR3: TGTGCCAGCAGCTTAGAAGGGGAGGGCACTGAAGCTTTCTTT. Its protein product is CASSLEGEGTEAFF.

CDR3: CSARPRQGRPNEKLFF. CDR3 nucleotide sequence: TGCAGTGCTAGACCTCGACAGGGAAGGCCTAATGAAAAACTGTTTTTT. The rearrangement joins TRBV20-1 to TRBJ1-4; 7 bases agree with TRBD1. Germline trimming cut 2 bases from V and 3 bases from J; bases unmatched to any gene: 9. CDR1 and CDR2 from the germline V gene are DFQATT and SNEGSKA (reference sequence). CDR3 size: 16 residues.

This clonotype was found many times. This chain links TRBV7-8 with TRBJ2-5; the match to TRBD2 covers 10 bases. The CDR3 is 18 residues long. Germline lookup yields CDR1 SGHVS and CDR2 FQNEAQ. After removal of 5 bases from V and 2 bases from J, the junction contained 14 bases not matched to a gene. For the CDR3, the DNA is TGTGCCAGCAGCCCCTACCGCGTGTTAGCGGGGGGACAAGAGACCCAGTACTTC. This sequence encodes CASSPYRVLAGGQETQYF.

The rearrangement joins TRBV21-1 to TRBJ2-3. TRBV21-1 is described as a pseudogene. The CDR3 has 10 residues. This CDR3 reads CASNSDTQYF. The CDR3 DNA sequence: TGTGCCAGCAACTCAGATACGCAGTATTTT.

The rearrangement uses TRBV2 and TRBJ2-7, with D perhaps being TRBD1 or TRBD2 (5 bases each). The CDR3 is 15 residues long. Germline CDR1 reads SNHLY; CDR2 reads FYNNEI. V was clipped by 6 bases and J by 0 bases, with 15 bases between them. CDR3 DNA: TGTGCCAGCAGAATCCGGGACGGATACTCCTACGAGCAGTACTTC. Protein: CASRIRDGYSYEQYF.

The gene calls are TRBV27 and TRBJ2-1, with unresolved D. CDR1 MNHEY and CDR2 SMNVEV come from the germline V gene (reference sequence). CDR3 length: 17 residues. V dropped 5 bases and J dropped 0 bases, with 17 bases sitting between them. The CDR3 DNA sequence: TGTGCCAGCAGTCCCTTAGGGTCACAATACTCCTACAATGAGCAGTTCTTC. Amino acid sequence: CASSPLGSQYSYNEQFF.

The sample holds a few counts of this clonotype. This sequence joins TRBV6-1 and TRBJ2-1; possibly TRBD1 or TRBD2 for D (6 bases each). The length of the CDR3 is 15 residues. Germline V lookup: CDR1 MNHNS, CDR2 SASEGT. V was pared by 6 bases and J by 0 bases, with 12 bases between. The CDR3 region has the DNA TGTGCCAGCAGCCCCGGGGGCCGCTCCTACAATGAGCAGTTCTTC. This codes for CASSPGGRSYNEQFF.

This clonotype was seen only a few times. The chain employs TRBV3-1 and TRBJ2-1, with 12 bases matching TRBD2. The germline CDR1 and CDR2 sequences are LGHDT and YNNKEL (reference sequence). Germline trimming cut 4 bases from V and 4 bases from J; bases unmatched to any gene: 8. The CDR3 sequence is 17 residues long. The CDR3 reads CASSPRASGRAYNEQFF. The CDR3 DNA reads TGTGCCAGCAGCCCCCGCGCTAGCGGGAGGGCGTACAATGAGCAGTTCTTC.

The DNA for the CDR3 is TGCAGTGCACGGAGGACTAGCGGGGGGCCAGATACGCAGTATTTT. This codes for CSARRTSGGPDTQYF. The chain links TRBV20-1 to TRBJ2-3, with 14 bases lining up with TRBD2. The V gene's germline CDR1 is DFQATT and CDR2 SNEGSKA (reference sequence). V trimming: 6 bases; J trimming: 4 bases; junction bases outside the gene matches: 6. The CDR3 runs 15 residues.

The chain combines TRBV6-1 with TRBJ2-7, with TRBD2 matching 12 bases. The CDR3 is 15 amino acids. J lost 5 bases, V lost 4 bases, and 6 bases had no gene match. Germline CDR1 reads MNHNS; CDR2 reads SASEGT. This CDR3 is CASSATSGRFNEQYF. For the CDR3, the DNA is TGTGCCAGCAGTGCGACTAGCGGGAGATTCAACGAGCAGTACTTC.

In its sample, this clonotype was seen a few times. This chain links TRBV7-2 with TRBJ1-6; TRBD1 agrees at 7 bases. The V gene end was trimmed by 4 bases and the J gene end by 0 bases; junction bases not matched to a gene: 0. This CDR3 comprises 15 residues. In germline, CDR1 is SGHTA, CDR2 FQGNSA. CDR3 DNA sequence: TGTGCCAGCAGCTCAGGGGGCTCCTATAATTCACCCCTCCACTTT. Residues: CASSSGGSYNSPLHF.

The rearrangement links TRBV2 to TRBJ1-5; D is perhaps TRBD1 (5 bases). Germline loops: CDR1 SNHLY, CDR2 FYNNEI. The CDR3 has 15 residues. The V end was cut by 6 bases, the J end by 1 base, with 13 bases between. In DNA, the CDR3 is TGTGCCAGCAGACCCTTTCGGGGCAGCAATCAGCCCCAGCATTTT. This gives the protein CASRPFRGSNQPQHF.

The chain employs TRBV4-3 and TRBJ2-2, with 9 bases matching TRBD2. Germline V gene data show CDR1 as LGHNA and CDR2 as YSLEER. This CDR3 spans 16 amino acids. The ends lost 1 base at V and 6 bases at J; junction bases unmatched: 6. The CDR3 sequence: CASSQVPGLAAGELFF. Here the CDR3 DNA reads TGCGCCAGCAGCCAAGTCCCGGGACTAGCAGCCGGGGAGCTGTTTTTT.

This clonotype appeared many times. The V and J genes are TRBV7-2 and TRBJ2-1; D is perhaps TRBD2 (6 bases). Trimming removed 5 bases from V and 1 base from J, with 9 bases in between. The germline CDR1 and CDR2 sequences are SGHTA and FQGNSA. The CDR3 is 14 amino acids. CDR3: CASSPGGSYNEQFF. The CDR3 nucleotides are TGTGCCAGCAGCCCTGGGGGGTCCTACAATGAGCAGTTCTTC.

In its sample, this clonotype was seen a few times. The chain carries TRBV14 and TRBJ2-3; the D gene is possibly TRBD2 (6 bases). This CDR3 is 14 amino acids long. Germline lookup yields CDR1 SGHDN and CDR2 FVKESK. The V and J ends lost 8 bases and 6 bases respectively, with 18 bases between them. This chain's CDR3 is CASRRGTTGDTQYF. CDR3 bases: TGTGCCAGCCGACGGGGGACCACGGGGGATACGCAGTATTTT. The whole variable domain, filled in from reference TRBV14 and TRBJ2-3, reads EAGVTQFPSHSVIEKGQTVTLRCDPISGHDNLYWYRRVMGKEIKFLLHFVKESKQDESGMPNNRFLAERTGGTYSTLKVQPAELEDSGVYFCASRRGTTGDTQYFGPGTRLTVL.

This clonotype was recorded a few times. The CDR3 spells CATSRPGTSGRADTQYF. The DNA of the CDR3 is TGTGCCACCAGCAGACCGGGGACTAGCGGGAGGGCTGATACGCAGTATTTT. V gene TRBV15 combines with J gene TRBJ2-3; 16 bases line up with TRBD2. Germline values: CDR1 LNHNV, CDR2 YYDKDF (reference sequence). V was clipped by 2 bases and J by 6 bases; unmatched bases: 5. This CDR3 is 17 amino acids long. Full variable domain (rest looked up from reference TRBV15 and TRBJ2-3): DAMVIQNPRYQVTQFGKPVTLSCSQTLNHNVMYWYQQKSSQAPKLLFHYYDKDFNNEADTPDNFQSRRPNTSFCFLDIRSPGLGDTAMYLCATSRPGTSGRADTQYFGPGTRLTVL.

V and J are TRBV5-1 and TRBJ2-1; 10 bases map to TRBD2. V was clipped by 3 bases and J by 10 bases; unmatched bases: 7. The CDR3 is 14 residues long. Germline CDR1 SGHRS, CDR2 YFSETQ. The CDR3 sequence is CASSWLAGVEEQFF. DNA for the CDR3: TGCGCCAGCAGCTGGCTAGCGGGGGTTGAGGAGCAGTTCTTC.